This T cell receptor beta chain was recovered during a study of blood T cell repertoires in COVID-19. Across the whole study: The United States, Italy and Spain were the sources of the acute and convalescent COVID-19 samples. T cells, B-cell-depleted T cells, or PBMCs supplied cDNA or gDNA.

Original processing notes: Scientists estimated how many nucleated cells there were by amplifying reference gene primers. Using immunoSEQ multiplex PCR, the repertoire was profiled, and TCRdb retains in-frame clones only, with some absent. The DNA was the basis for D and trimming; V, J and clone size are from that table. Of about 89,000 clones listed, 72% are singletons. The table lists this clone with a few counts. V dropped 8 bases and J dropped 3; count of bases not matched to a gene: 9. Germline CDR1 and CDR2: WNHNN and SYGVQD (reference sequence). The length of the CDR3 is 15 residues. The sequenced sample consisted of peripheral blood. This sequence was found in a woman of 80 years or more with acute or convalescent COVID-19. This chain connects TRBV10-1 to TRBJ1-5, with 8 bases lining up with TRBD1. This CDR3 is CASRYGQGDNQPQHF. The CDR3 DNA follows: TGCGCCAGCCGATACGGACAGGGCGACAATCAGCCCCAGCATTTT.